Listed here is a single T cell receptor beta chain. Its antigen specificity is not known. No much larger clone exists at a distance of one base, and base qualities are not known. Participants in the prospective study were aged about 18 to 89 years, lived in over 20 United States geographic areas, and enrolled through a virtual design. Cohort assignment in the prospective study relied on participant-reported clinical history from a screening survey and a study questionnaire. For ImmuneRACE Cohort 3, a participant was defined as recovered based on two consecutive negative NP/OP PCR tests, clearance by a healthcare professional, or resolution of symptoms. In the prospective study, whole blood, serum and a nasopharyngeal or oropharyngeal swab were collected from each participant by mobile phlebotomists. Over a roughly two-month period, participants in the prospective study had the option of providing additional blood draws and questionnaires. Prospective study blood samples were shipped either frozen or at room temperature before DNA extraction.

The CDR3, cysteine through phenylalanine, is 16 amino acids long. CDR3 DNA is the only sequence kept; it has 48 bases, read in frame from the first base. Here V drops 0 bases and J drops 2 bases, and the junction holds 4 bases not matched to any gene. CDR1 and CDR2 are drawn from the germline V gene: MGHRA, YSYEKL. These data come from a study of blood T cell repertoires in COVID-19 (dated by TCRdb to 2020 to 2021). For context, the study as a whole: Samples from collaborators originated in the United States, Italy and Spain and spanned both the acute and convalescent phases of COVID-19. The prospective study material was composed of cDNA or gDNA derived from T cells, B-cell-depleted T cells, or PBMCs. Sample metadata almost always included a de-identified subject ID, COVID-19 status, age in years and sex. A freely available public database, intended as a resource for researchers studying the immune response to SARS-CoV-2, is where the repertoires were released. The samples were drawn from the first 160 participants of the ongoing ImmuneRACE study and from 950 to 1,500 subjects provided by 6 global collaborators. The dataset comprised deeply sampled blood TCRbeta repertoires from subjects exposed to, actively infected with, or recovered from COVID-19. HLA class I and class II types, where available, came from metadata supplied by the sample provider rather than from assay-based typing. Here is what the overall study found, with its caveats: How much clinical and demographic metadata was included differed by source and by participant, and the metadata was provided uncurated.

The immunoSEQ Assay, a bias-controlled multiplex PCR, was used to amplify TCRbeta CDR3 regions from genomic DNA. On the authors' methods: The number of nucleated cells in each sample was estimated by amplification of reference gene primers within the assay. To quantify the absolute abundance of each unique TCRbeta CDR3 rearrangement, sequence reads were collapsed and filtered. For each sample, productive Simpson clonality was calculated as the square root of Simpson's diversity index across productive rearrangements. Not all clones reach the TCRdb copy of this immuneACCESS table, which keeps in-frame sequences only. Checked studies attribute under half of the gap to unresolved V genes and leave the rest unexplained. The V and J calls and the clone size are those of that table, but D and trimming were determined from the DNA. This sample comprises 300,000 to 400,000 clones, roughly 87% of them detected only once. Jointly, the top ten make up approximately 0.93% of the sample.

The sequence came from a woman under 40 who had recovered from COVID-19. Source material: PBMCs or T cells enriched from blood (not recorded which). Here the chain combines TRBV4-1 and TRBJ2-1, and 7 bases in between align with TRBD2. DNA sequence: TGCGCCAGCAGCCAAGATCGGGGGGTTACCTACAATGAGCAGTTCTTC. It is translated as CASSQDRGVTYNEQFF.